Each of the 19 T cell receptor beta chains below was sequenced from the same sample in a study of cytomegalovirus exposure and HLA in healthy donors. It was with 60 Vbeta and 13 Jbeta primers that the PCR ran. Profiled with immunoSEQ multiplex PCR; TCRdb holds only in-frame clones, not every one. The table lists about 200,000 clones, roughly 77% of them singletons. Sequencing used PBMCs. The origin of the receptors is a woman aged 45-65 years in good health and CMV-seronegative.

The chain combines TRBV6-5 with TRBJ1-2, with 8 bases that match TRBD1. V dropped 2 bases and J dropped 8; count of bases not matched to a gene: 13. The V gene's germline CDR1 is MNHEY and CDR2 SVGAGI. This CDR3 spans 16 amino acids. CDR3 residues: CASSYNSVGQGGGYTF. The CDR3 nucleotides are TGTGCCAGCAGTTACAACAGCGTAGGACAGGGCGGCGGCTACACCTTC.

The chain combines TRBV7-2 with TRBJ1-2; D is undetermined. CDR1 and CDR2 from the germline V gene are SGHTA and FQGNSA. The CDR3 totals 14 residues. V was cut by 5 bases and J by 4 bases, with 14 bases left in between. The CDR3 is CASSHPQEAYGYTF. CDR3 DNA: TGTGCCAGCAGCCACCCTCAGGAGGCCTATGGCTACACCTTC. The complete variable domain, with remaining parts taken from reference TRBV7-2 and TRBJ1-2, reads GAGVSQSPSNKVTEKGKDVELRCDPISGHTALYWYRQSLGQGLEFLIYFQGNSAPDKSGLPSDRFSAERTGGSVSTLTIQRTQQEDSAVYLCASSHPQEAYGYTFGSGTRLTVV.

The chain links TRBV5-5 to TRBJ1-1; D gene unclear. Germline CDR1 reads SGHKS; CDR2 reads YYEKEE (reference sequence). V lost 2 bases and J 4 bases, leaving 12 bases between the germline ends. This CDR3 spans 14 amino acids. The CDR3 sequence: CASSLEQPGTEAFF. The DNA of the CDR3 is TGTGCCAGCAGCTTAGAACAGCCAGGCACTGAAGCTTTCTTT.

The chain recombines TRBV29-1 with TRBJ2-7, with D possibly matching TRBD2 (5 bases). This CDR3 is 12 amino acids long. The V end was cut by 3 bases, the J end by 6 bases, with 12 bases between. Germline V CDR1 and CDR2: SQVTM, ANQGSEA. The CDR3 nucleotides read TGCAGCGTTGATGGGTATCGGGGCGAGCAGTACTTC. As protein: CSVDGYRGEQYF.

The CDR3 coding sequence is TGTGCCAGCAGTGCTAGCGGGAGGAAAGCCAAGCAGTTCTTC. Its protein is CASSASGRKAKQFF. J is TRBJ2-1 and V is TRBV14, with 11 nucleotides matching TRBD2. The CDR3 totals 14 residues. Trimming took 6 bases from V and 11 from J; bases not matched to a gene: 9. Germline CDR1 and CDR2: SGHDN and FVKESK. Full variable domain (remainder filled in from reference TRBV14 and TRBJ2-1): EAGVTQFPSHSVIEKGQTVTLRCDPISGHDNLYWYRRVMGKEIKFLLHFVKESKQDESGMPNNRFLAERTGGTYSTLKVQPAELEDSGVYFCASSASGRKAKQFFGPGTRLTVL.

This sequence joins TRBV6-1 and TRBJ1-4, with no clear D. Germline-derived CDR1 and CDR2 are MNHNS and SASEGT. This CDR3 spans 15 amino acids. With 6 bases removed from V and 0 bases from J, the gap between germline ends came to 11 bases. The DNA for the CDR3 is TGTGCCAGCAGAAAGGACGGGGCAACTAATGAAAAACTGTTTTTT. Its translation is CASRKDGATNEKLFF.

This clone has just a few counts. V usage is TRBV4-3 and J usage is TRBJ2-1, with D tentatively TRBD2 (5 bases). V lost 3 bases to trimming and J lost 8 bases, with 8 bases between them. CDR1 LGHNA and CDR2 YSLEER come from the germline V gene. This CDR3 has 12 amino acids. CDR3 in DNA: TGCGCCAGCAGCCAGGAGGAGGATGAGCAGTTCTTC. Amino acid sequence: CASSQEEDEQFF.

This rearrangement joins TRBV18 to TRBJ2-1; possible D gene TRBD2, 6 bases. Germline CDR1 reads KGHSH; CDR2 reads LQKENI. CDR3 length equals 15 residues. Trimming cost V 0 bases and J 1 base, with 7 bases left between them. The CDR3 DNA follows: TGTGCCAGCTCACCACCGCGGGGTTCCTACAATGAGCAGTTCTTC. The encoded protein is CASSPPRGSYNEQFF.

This clone was observed once. V gene TRBV27 combines with J gene TRBJ2-7; D perhaps matches TRBD2 (6 bases). The CDR3 runs 14 residues. Deletions cut 3 bases from V and 4 bases from J, with 13 bases between. The V gene's germline CDR1 is MNHEY and CDR2 SMNVEV (reference sequence). The CDR3 loop is CASSFLASFYEQYF. The CDR3 nucleotides read TGTGCCAGCAGTTTTCTAGCGAGTTTTTACGAGCAGTACTTC.

The rearrangement links TRBV19 to TRBJ2-7; D might be TRBD1 (6 bases). Germline loops: CDR1 LNHDA, CDR2 SQIVND (reference sequence). This CDR3 has 15 residues. Trimming left V 3 bases short and J 2 bases short, with 14 bases between. The CDR3 loop is CASSIGGGHTYEQYF. In nucleotides, the CDR3 is TGTGCCAGTAGTATCGGTGGGGGCCATACCTACGAGCAGTACTTC.

The chain has TRBV7-2 and TRBJ2-7; the D gene is possibly TRBD1 (6 bases). The CDR3 has 15 residues. In germline, CDR1 is SGHTA, CDR2 FQGNSA. The germline V and J ends were trimmed by 5 bases and 1 base, with 15 bases remaining between them. The CDR3 sequence: CASSHWTDRSYEQYF. The CDR3 DNA reads as TGTGCCAGCAGCCACTGGACAGACAGATCCTACGAGCAGTACTTC. The full variable domain, with the rest looked up from reference TRBV7-2 and TRBJ2-7, is GAGVSQSPSNKVTEKGKDVELRCDPISGHTALYWYRQSLGQGLEFLIYFQGNSAPDKSGLPSDRFSAERTGGSVSTLTIQRTQQEDSAVYLCASSHWTDRSYEQYFGPGTRLTVT.

This rearrangement joins TRBV7-9 to TRBJ1-2; 9 bases are a match to TRBD1. Germline CDR1 reads SEHNR; CDR2 reads FQNEAQ (reference sequence). The CDR3 consists of 16 residues. Germline trimming cut 1 base from V and 4 bases from J; bases unmatched to any gene: 7. CDR3 in amino acids: CASSLGTGGNIYGYTF. DNA for the CDR3: TGTGCCAGCAGCTTAGGAACAGGGGGCAACATCTATGGCTACACCTTC.

CDR3 protein: CASSIDGGRNQPQHF. Written as DNA, the CDR3 is TGTGCCAGTAGTATAGACGGGGGACGGAATCAGCCCCAGCATTTT. This chain connects TRBV19 to TRBJ1-5; D may be TRBD1 (5 bases). V was pared by 0 bases and J by 4 bases, with 10 bases between. This CDR3 contains 15 residues. Germline assignment: CDR1 LNHDA and CDR2 SQIVND (reference sequence).

The chain couples TRBV14 to TRBJ1-4; 7 bases match TRBD1. This CDR3 comprises 16 residues. Germline CDR1 reads SGHDN; CDR2 reads FVKESK. V trimming: 2 bases; J trimming: 3 bases; junction bases outside the gene matches: 6. This CDR3 is CASSQPSGQANEKLFF. The CDR3 nucleotides are TGTGCCAGCAGCCAACCCTCCGGACAGGCTAATGAAAAACTGTTTTTT.

The J gene is TRBJ1-3, the V gene TRBV28; D gene uncertain. The CDR3 has 14 residues. Trimming left V 6 bases short and J 3 bases short, with 12 bases between. Per germline, CDR1 MDHEN and CDR2 SYDVKM. The CDR3 is CASSPRGGGNTIYF. In nucleotides, the CDR3 is TGTGCCAGCAGCCCACGGGGAGGTGGAAACACCATATATTTT.

The rearrangement joins TRBV18 to TRBJ1-1, with D unresolved. The CDR3 length is 13 residues. Germline V gene data show CDR1 as KGHSH and CDR2 as LQKENI. The V and J ends lost 6 bases and 2 bases respectively, with 10 bases between them. The CDR3 bases are TGTGCCAGCTCCCCCGGTATAAACACTGAAGCTTTCTTT. Protein: CASSPGINTEAFF.

The V call is TRBV5-1, the J call TRBJ2-7; 7 bases are a match to TRBD1. Germline CDR1 is SGHRS and CDR2 is YFSETQ. With 4 bases clipped from V and 0 bases from J, the junction kept 4 bases outside the gene matches. The CDR3 covers 14 residues. In nucleotides, the CDR3 is TGCGCCAGCAGCCTATGGGACAGCTCCTACGAGCAGTACTTC. It translates to CASSLWDSSYEQYF.

The chain uses TRBV29-1 and TRBJ2-3, with 7 bases fitting TRBD2. This CDR3 has 13 residues. The ends lost 7 bases at V and 1 base at J; junction bases unmatched: 5. Germline loops: CDR1 SQVTM, CDR2 ANQGSEA. CDR3: CSGGGGCTDTQYF. The CDR3 nucleotides read TGCAGCGGTGGGGGGGGGTGCACAGATACGCAGTATTTT.

The CDR3 here is CASSRRGGRGDTQYF. For the CDR3, the DNA is TGTGCCAGCAGCCGGCGGGGGGGCCGAGGAGATACGCAGTATTTT. This chain connects TRBV7-2 to TRBJ2-3; TRBD2 matches 9 bases. The CDR3 length is 15 residues. Trimming cost V 5 bases and J 5 bases; bases outside gene matches: 8. CDR1 and CDR2 (germline): SGHTA, FQGNSA.